This T cell receptor beta chain was sequenced during a study of blood T cell repertoires in COVID-19. Study summary: Donors in the United States, Italy and Spain gave samples during acute or convalescent COVID-19.

CDR3 length equals 14 residues. Per the germline V gene, CDR1 is ENHRY and CDR2 is SYGVKD. Germline trimming cut 5 bases from V and 6 bases from J; bases unmatched to any gene: 5. This clone was recorded only once. Under the authors' procedure: Cell counts per sample came from amplifying reference gene primers. This table comes from immunoSEQ multiplex PCR, and its TCRdb copy is limited to in-frame clones, with some not included. Clone size and the V and J calls come from that table; the DNA yielded D and trimming. This sample has 120,000 or so clones, with around three quarters found just once. Sequencing was carried out using peripheral blood. The rearrangement joins TRBV10-3 to TRBJ1-5; TRBD1 matches at 9 bases. This TCR derives from a man aged 60 to 75 with active or convalescent COVID-19. The CDR3 DNA reads TGTGCCATCAGTCCGGGACAGGGCGGTCAGCCCCAGCATTTT. Translation: CAISPGQGGQPQHF.